This is a list of T cell receptor beta chains from one sample in a study of OX40 agonist ivuxolimab in advanced cancers. Using immunoSEQ multiplex PCR, the repertoire was profiled, and TCRdb retains in-frame clones only, with some absent. The sample yields tens of thousands of clones, around nine tenths seen once. The source was CD4+ or CD8+ T cells sorted from blood, collected in a trial of the OX40 agonist ivuxolimab. The receptor set was obtained from an adult with an advanced solid tumor such as melanoma, head and neck, liver or kidney cancer. Each CDR3 is given with its conserved first and last residue. The D gene is left open where the match is weak. Expanded clones are given a class, and other clones once, few, many or no size at all.

J | D | V | size | CDR3 | DNA
TRBJ1-1 | NA | TRBV11-3 | NA | CASSLERTFFSTEAFF | TGTGCCAGCAGCTTAGAACGGACCTTTTTTAGCACTGAAGCTTTCTTT
TRBJ1-1 | NA | TRBV6-6 | once | CASRRVAEAFF | TGTGCCAGCAGGAGGGTTGCTGAAGCTTTCTTT
TRBJ1-4 | NA | TRBV20-1 | NA | CSAPSGKGLFF | TGCAGTGCTCCGTCGGGGAAAGGACTGTTTTTT
TRBJ2-1 | TRBD2 | TRBV12-5 | NA | CASGLSGSSYNEQFF | TGTGCTAGTGGCTTAAGCGGGAGCTCCTACAATGAGCAGTTCTTC
TRBJ2-7 | TRBD2 | TRBV19 | NA | CASSLGTSGASYEQYF | TGTGCCAGTAGTCTCGGGACTAGCGGGGCCTCCTACGAGCAGTACTTC
TRBJ1-5 | NA | TRBV2 | NA | CASSWGASNQPQHF | TGTGCCAGCAGTTGGGGGGCAAGCAATCAGCCCCAGCATTTT
TRBJ2-1 | TRBD2 | TRBV19 | NA | CASSTSGTSGRNEQFF | TGTGCCAGTAGTACCTCCGGGACTAGCGGGAGAAATGAGCAGTTCTTC
TRBJ1-3 | NA | TRBV9 | NA | CASSPSSGNTIYF | TGTGCCAGCAGCCCCTCTTCAGGAAACACCATATATTTT
TRBJ2-3 | NA | TRBV5-1 | NA | CASSLGRLSTDTQYF | TGCGCCAGCAGCTTGGGTCGACTGAGCACAGATACGCAGTATTTT
TRBJ2-7 | TRBD2 | TRBV7-8 | NA | CASSLGSGVSYEQYF | TGTGCCAGCAGCTTAGGTAGCGGGGTCTCCTACGAGCAGTACTTC
TRBJ1-1 | TRBD1 | TRBV7-9 | NA | CASSLAGGSTEAFF | TGTGCCAGCAGCTTGGCAGGGGGATCCACTGAAGCTTTCTTT
TRBJ2-1 | TRBD2 | TRBV19 | NA | CASSPLSPQRGYGNEQFF | TGTGCCAGTAGCCCCCTCTCGCCCCAGCGGGGATATGGGAATGAGCAGTTCTTC
TRBJ2-5 | NA | TRBV19 | NA | CASTDGGPLGETQYF | TGTGCCAGTACCGACGGCGGCCCCCTTGGAGAGACCCAGTACTTC
TRBJ2-3 | NA | TRBV10-2 | NA | CASSEEGLGDTQYF | TGCGCCAGCAGTGAGGAGGGGCTGGGAGATACGCAGTATTTT
TRBJ1-5 | TRBD1 | TRBV2 | few | CASSGGGQGNQPQHF | TGTGCCAGCAGTGGGGGAGGACAGGGCAATCAGCCCCAGCATTTT
TRBJ2-1 | NA | TRBV7-8 | NA | CASSPMISGSSYNEQFF | TGTGCCAGCAGCCCTATGATAAGCGGCTCTTCCTACAATGAGCAGTTCTTC
TRBJ1-2 | NA | TRBV6-1 | NA | CASSEAVGSANYGYTF | TGTGCCAGCAGTGAAGCGGTGGGTTCTGCTAACTATGGCTACACCTTC
TRBJ2-2 | TRBD2 | TRBV27 | NA | CASSLSTSGSFAGELFF | TGTGCCAGCAGTTTATCGACCAGCGGGAGCTTCGCCGGGGAGCTGTTTTTT
TRBJ1-1 | NA | TRBV5-1 | NA | CASSLGDRYTEAFF | TGCGCCAGCAGCTTGGGGGACCGGTACACTGAAGCTTTCTTT
TRBJ1-3 | NA | TRBV11-3 | few | CASSQSRVAGNTIYF | TGTGCCAGCAGCCAAAGCAGGGTAGCTGGAAACACCATATATTTT
TRBJ2-7 | NA | TRBV5-1 | NA | CASSLDLIEQYF | TGCGCCAGCAGCTTGGACTTGATCGAGCAGTACTTC
TRBJ2-7 | TRBD1 | TRBV7-8 | NA | CASSLLGQGGYEQYF | TGTGCCAGCAGCTTGCTTGGACAGGGAGGCTACGAGCAGTACTTC
TRBJ2-2 | TRBD2 | TRBV5-5 | NA | CASSPNGRAFGELFF | TGTGCCAGCAGTCCAAACGGGAGGGCCTTCGGGGAGCTGTTTTTT
TRBJ2-2 | NA | TRBV5-4 | NA | CASSLVSGNTGELFF | TGTGCCAGCAGCTTGGTTTCGGGAAACACCGGGGAGCTGTTTTTT
TRBJ1-1 | TRBD1 | TRBV9 | NA | CASSLHLRDREGKAFF | TGTGCCAGCAGCCTTCACCTCCGGGACAGGGAGGGGAAAGCTTTCTTT